Following are 13 T cell receptor beta chains from one sample sequenced in a study of spatial heterogeneity in lung cancer. Regarding time point: blood at routine non-recurrence follow-up after resection. One entry per CDR3 protein results from TCRdb running MiXCR on the 5' RACE reads. The table lists 110,000 or so distinct CDR3 sequences, less than 14% of them singletons. Sample: PBMCs, taken at follow-up. These receptors were collected from a female donor with early-stage non-small cell lung cancer.

This clonotype came up many times. The gene calls are TRBV29-1 and TRBJ1-1; 9 bases line up with TRBD1. Germline CDR1 SQVTM, CDR2 ANQGSEA. This CDR3 comprises 14 residues. The trim removed 6 bases at V and 0 bases at J, leaving 5 bases unmatched. CDR3 sequence (DNA): TGCAGCGTGGGGACAGGGAGAATGAACACTGAAGCTTTCTTT. Translation: CSVGTGRMNTEAFF.

This clonotype was recorded at least ten times. The chain has TRBV7-9 and TRBJ2-3; TRBD2 aligns across 10 bases. The trim removed 4 bases at V and 0 bases at J, leaving 4 bases unmatched. Germline CDR1 reads SEHNR; CDR2 reads FQNEAQ (reference sequence). The CDR3 is made up of 16 amino acids. The CDR3 loop is CASSYGLAESTDTQYF. As DNA, the CDR3 is TGTGCCAGCAGCTACGGACTAGCGGAGAGCACAGATACGCAGTATTTT.

J is TRBJ2-5 and V is TRBV7-2; D may be TRBD2 (6 bases). The CDR3 is 12 residues long. Trimming removed 8 bases from V and 5 bases from J, with 12 bases in between. CDR1 is SGHTA, CDR2 FQGNSA, per germline. This CDR3 reads CASRERMETQYF. The CDR3, as DNA: TGTGCCAGCCGGGAGCGGATGGAGACCCAGTACTTC.

This clonotype turned up a few times. The chain carries TRBV2 and TRBJ2-3; D might be TRBD2 (6 bases). Trimming shortened V by 5 bases and J by 0 bases, and 9 bases separated the two germline ends. CDR3 size: 14 residues. Germline-derived CDR1 and CDR2 are SNHLY and FYNNEI. CDR3 loop: CASSWTTSTDTQYF. CDR3 in DNA: TGTGCCAGCAGTTGGACTACTAGCACAGATACGCAGTATTTT.

In its sample, this clonotype was seen a few times. The gene calls are TRBV12-3 or TRBV12-4 and TRBJ2-1; 8 bases are a match to TRBD2. The CDR3 loop spans 17 amino acids. The trim removed 1 base at V and 0 bases at J, leaving 5 bases unmatched. CDR3 sequence (DNA): TGTGCCAGCAGTTTAGTAGCGGGGTGGAGCTCCTACAATGAGCAGTTCTTC. It is translated as CASSLVAGWSSYNEQFF.

This clonotype turned up a few times. J is TRBJ2-1 and V is TRBV24-1; maybe TRBD1 (6 bases). The CDR3 sequence is 15 residues long. V shed 6 bases and J shed 7 bases, with 18 bases lying between them. Germline loops: CDR1 KGHDR, CDR2 SFDVKD. The CDR3: CATSPRRTVTNEQFF. As DNA, the CDR3 is TGTGCCACCAGTCCCCGACGGACAGTAACTAATGAGCAGTTCTTC.

This clonotype has just a few counts. V gene TRBV20-1 combines with J gene TRBJ1-1; D is possibly TRBD1 (5 bases). The CDR3 contains 14 residues. Trimming stripped 0 bases from V and 1 base from J, with 9 bases between. CDR1 is DFQATT and CDR2 is SNEGSKA in the germline V gene (reference sequence). The CDR3 DNA reads as TGCAGTGCTAGAGAATTAGGGGCGAACACTGAAGCTTTCTTT. This sequence encodes CSARELGANTEAFF.

In DNA, the CDR3 is TGTGCCAGCAGTTACTCGAACAGGGGGACTGAAGCTTTCTTT. It encodes CASSYSNRGTEAFF. The chain couples TRBV6-5 to TRBJ1-1; 8 nucleotides agree with TRBD1. With V trimmed by 0 bases and J by 5 bases, 2 bases remained unmatched. This CDR3 comprises 14 residues. Per germline, CDR1 MNHEY and CDR2 SVGAGI.

This clonotype was counted ten times or more. The V gene is TRBV27, the J gene TRBJ2-1, with unresolved D. V shed 5 bases and J shed 8 bases, with 13 bases lying between them. Germline V lookup: CDR1 MNHEY, CDR2 SMNVEV (reference sequence). The CDR3 spans 13 residues. The CDR3 reads CASSPTQSDEQFF. Here the CDR3 DNA reads TGTGCCAGCAGTCCGACTCAGAGCGATGAGCAGTTCTTC.

This clonotype showed up just a few times. The gene calls are TRBV12-3 or TRBV12-4 and TRBJ1-1; TRBD1 agrees at 10 bases. The CDR3 contains 16 residues. V lost 6 bases to trimming and J lost 1 base; unmatched junction nucleotides: 8. CDR3: CASSGQGDKANTEAFF. Here the CDR3 DNA reads TGTGCCAGCAGCGGACAGGGGGATAAAGCGAACACTGAAGCTTTCTTT.

In DNA, the CDR3 is TGTGCCACCAGCCGGGGACTAGCGGGAGTTGGGAGGGAGCTGTTTTTT. As protein: CATSRGLAGVGRELFF. The chain links TRBV15 to TRBJ2-2; 14 nucleotides match TRBD2. The V segment lost 5 bases and the J segment 9 bases; nucleotides outside the gene matches: 8. CDR1 is LNHNV, CDR2 YYDKDF, per germline (reference sequence). This CDR3 has 16 amino acids.

CDR3 region: CASSPVQGEETQYF. For the CDR3, the DNA is TGTGCCAGCAGTCCGGTCCAGGGGGAAGAGACCCAGTACTTC. The chain recombines TRBV28 with TRBJ2-5; 7 bases fit TRBD1. The CDR3 extends over 14 amino acids. V was pared by 5 bases and J by 3 bases, with 6 bases of the junction left unmatched. The germline V gene has CDR1 MDHEN and CDR2 SYDVKM.

This clonotype was recorded a few times. This chain links TRBV12-3 or TRBV12-4 with TRBJ2-3; D is possibly TRBD1 or TRBD2 (5 bases each). V gave up 4 bases and J gave up 6 bases, with 8 bases separating them. The length of the CDR3 is 12 residues. CDR3: CASSSWGDTQYF. The CDR3 bases are TGTGCCAGCAGTTCCTGGGGGGATACGCAGTATTTT.